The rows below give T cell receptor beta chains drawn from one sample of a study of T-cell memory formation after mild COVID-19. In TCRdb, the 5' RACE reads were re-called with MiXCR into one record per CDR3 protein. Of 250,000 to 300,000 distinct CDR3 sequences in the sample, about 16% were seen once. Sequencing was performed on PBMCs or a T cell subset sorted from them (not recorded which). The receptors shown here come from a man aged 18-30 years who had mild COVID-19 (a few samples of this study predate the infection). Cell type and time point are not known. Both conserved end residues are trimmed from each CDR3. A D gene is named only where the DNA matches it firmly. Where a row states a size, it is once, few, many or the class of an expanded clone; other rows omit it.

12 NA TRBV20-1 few SARDRKGWYEAF
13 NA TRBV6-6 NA ASSSNRLRDTEAF
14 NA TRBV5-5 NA ASSSRGTLSTGELF
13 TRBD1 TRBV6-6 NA ASSRPGQGINEQF
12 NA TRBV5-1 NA ASSLVVQTRTQY
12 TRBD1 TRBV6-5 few ASSSDREGYGYT
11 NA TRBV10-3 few AISVQGNTEAF
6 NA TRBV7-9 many ASGEAF
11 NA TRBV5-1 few ASSLTVTGELF
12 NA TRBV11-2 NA ASGRSSSYNEQF
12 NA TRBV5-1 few ASSSRTGTYEQY
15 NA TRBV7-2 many ASSLIGVVVSYNEQF
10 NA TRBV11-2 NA ASSMGNTEAF
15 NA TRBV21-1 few ASSKDRRQDSYNEQF
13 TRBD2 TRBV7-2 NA ASSLAGGALETQY
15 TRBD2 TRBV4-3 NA ASSGTSGTAVADTQY
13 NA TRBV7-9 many ASSLGAGSDYGYT
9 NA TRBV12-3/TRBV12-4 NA ASSILRLQY
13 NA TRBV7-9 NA ASSLGQGMENIQY
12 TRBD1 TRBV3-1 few ASRRTGKSYEQY
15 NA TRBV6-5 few ASSYGLGTGPTGELF
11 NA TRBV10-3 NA AISNRMDTEAF
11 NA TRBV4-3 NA ASAGTSTDTQY
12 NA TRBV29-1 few SSLPGRGNTEAF